This T cell receptor (beta chain) comes out of a study of STAT5B mutations in CD4+ large granular lymphocyte leukemia. Study outcomes and limitations: Approximately 25% of private leukemic clonotypes occurred rarely in other patients' non-leukemic repertoires.

Clones were read by immunoSEQ multiplex PCR, and TCRdb kept only the in-frame ones, dropping some. The sample records some 33,000 clones, around 70% being singletons. For this clone: Its antigen is as yet unknown.

CDR3 size: 14 residues. V lost 0 bases and J 9 bases, leaving 9 bases between the germline ends. Germline CDR1 and CDR2: MNHNY and SVGAGI (reference sequence). The chain links TRBV6-6 to TRBJ1-6, with D unclear. This clonotype was sampled from a human donor in good health. The source material was CD4+ T cells from blood buffy coats. The CDR3 sequence is CASSYSEQGSPLHF. CDR3 DNA: TGTGCCAGCAGTTACTCCGAACAAGGTTCACCCCTCCACTTT.